This T cell receptor beta chain came from a study of siplizumab effects on memory and regulatory T cells. General study findings and limits: Memory T cells appeared less diverse than naive cells, which seemed to contribute substantially to alloresponse.

The assay was immunoSEQ multiplex PCR, and TCRdb's table has in-frame clones only and misses some. The sample holds about 68,000 clones, roughly 93% seen once. Looked up from germline, CDR1 is GTSNPN and CDR2 is SVGIG (reference sequence). This CDR3 is built from 9 residues. V lost 8 bases to trimming and J lost 4 bases, with 5 bases between them. This clone was seen a few times. Its antigen is still unknown. The sample was CD8+ T cells sorted from blood. This clonotype was obtained from a human donor in good health. V gene TRBV30 combines with J gene TRBJ2-5; D gene unclear. The CDR3 nucleotides read TGTGCCGGTCCAGAGACCCAGTACTTC. Protein product: CAGPETQYF.